Each of the 17 T cell receptor beta chains below was sequenced from the same sample in a study of blood T cell repertoires in COVID-19. Measured with immunoSEQ multiplex PCR; TCRdb has only the in-frame clones, and not every one. The data contain around 150,000 clones, roughly 88% of them singletons. Sequenced: PBMCs or T cells enriched from blood (not recorded which). These receptors all come from a woman in her fifties or sixties who had recovered from COVID-19.

This rearrangement joins TRBV6-2 or TRBV6-3 to TRBJ2-7; possibly TRBD1 for D (5 bases). V shed 5 bases and J shed 5 bases, with 10 bases lying between them. The V gene's germline CDR1 is MNHEY and CDR2 SVGEGT. The CDR3 length is 12 residues. The DNA for the CDR3 is TGTGCCAGCAGTCGCCAGGGCCACGAGCAGTACTTC. Its protein is CASSRQGHEQYF.

This chain uses TRBV29-1 with TRBJ2-7; D possibly corresponds to TRBD1 (6 bases). The germline gives CDR1 SQVTM, CDR2 ANQGSEA. V dropped 6 bases and J dropped 5 bases, with 20 bases sitting between them. The length of the CDR3 is 14 residues. CDR3 residues: CSVQGGERGHEQYF. CDR3 nucleotides: TGCAGCGTCCAAGGGGGAGAGAGGGGCCACGAGCAGTACTTC.

CDR3 sequence (DNA): TGTGCCACCAGTGGGGCGGGATTCAGTTCCTACAATGAGCAGTTCTTC. Translating gives CATSGAGFSSYNEQFF. The chain recombines TRBV24-1 with TRBJ2-1, with a weak D call TRBD2 (6 bases). This CDR3 region has 16 residues. CDR1 is KGHDR, CDR2 SFDVKD, per germline. Trimming shortened V by 5 bases and J by 1 base, and 14 bases separated the two germline ends.

The rearrangement joins TRBV11-2 to TRBJ2-2; tentative D call: TRBD1 (5 bases). Trimming cost V 2 bases and J 0 bases, with 10 bases left between them. The CDR3 spans 16 residues. Germline assignment: CDR1 SGHAT and CDR2 FQNNGV. The CDR3 region is CASSLRQSSNTGELFF. The CDR3 DNA reads TGTGCCAGCAGCTTAAGACAGTCTTCGAACACCGGGGAGCTGTTTTTT.

The J gene is TRBJ1-2, the V gene TRBV5-1; D unresolved. The CDR3 spans 15 residues. CDR1 is SGHRS, CDR2 YFSETQ, per germline. Trimming removed 4 bases at V and 4 bases at J, with 17 bases between. The CDR3 spells CASSPVTGSTYGYTF. Written as DNA, the CDR3 is TGCGCCAGCAGCCCGGTGACGGGGTCGACCTATGGCTACACCTTC. The variable domain in full, completed from reference TRBV5-1 and TRBJ1-2, reads KAGVTQTPRYLIKTRGQQVTLSCSPISGHRSVSWYQQTPGQGLQFLFEYFSETQRNKGNFPGRFSGRQFSNSRSEMNVSTLELGDSALYLCASSPVTGSTYGYTFGSGTRLTVV.

The chain combines TRBV21-1 with TRBJ2-7; the table assigns TRBD1, which was not confirmed against the DNA. TRBV21-1 is flagged as a pseudogene. This CDR3 comprises 18 residues. This CDR3 reads CASSKKPGQVSHSGEQYF. CDR3 in DNA: TGTGCCAGCAGCAAAAAGCCGGGACAGGTCTCACACTCGGGCGAGCAGTACTTC.

V gene TRBV29-1 combines with J gene TRBJ1-1; D is perhaps TRBD1 (5 bases). CDR3 length: 11 residues. CDR1 is SQVTM and CDR2 is ANQGSEA in the germline V gene. V was clipped by 3 bases and J by 11 bases, with 13 bases between them. CDR3 residues: CSVDGQGWAFF. As DNA, the CDR3 is TGCAGCGTTGACGGGCAGGGTTGGGCTTTCTTT.

This clone was seen a single time. The rearrangement joins TRBV19 to TRBJ2-7; TRBD1 matches at 9 bases. CDR3 length: 13 residues. Trimming cost V 8 bases and J 6 bases; bases outside gene matches: 8. Germline lookup yields CDR1 LNHDA and CDR2 SQIVND (reference sequence). The CDR3, as DNA: TGTGCCAGTGAGACCGGGACAGGGTTCGAGCAGTACTTC. Its protein is CASETGTGFEQYF.

This CDR3 reads CASRSTGGSGEKLFF. CDR3 nucleotide sequence: TGTGCCAGCAGGAGCACAGGGGGCAGTGGTGAAAAACTGTTTTTT. The chain links TRBV6-5 to TRBJ1-4; the match to TRBD1 covers 9 bases. This CDR3 has 15 residues. The ends lost 6 bases at V and 7 bases at J; junction bases unmatched: 9. Germline lookup yields CDR1 MNHEY and CDR2 SVGAGI.

J is TRBJ2-1 and V is TRBV6-6; D may be TRBD1 (5 bases). Germline CDR1 MNHNY, CDR2 SVGAGI (reference sequence). Trimming shortened V by 11 bases and J by 9 bases, and 20 bases separated the two germline ends. This CDR3 comprises 13 residues. The CDR3 sequence is CAGQSTGRGEQFF. The CDR3 DNA reads as TGTGCCGGCCAGTCTACAGGAAGGGGTGAGCAGTTCTTC.

This chain links TRBV19 with TRBJ1-2, with 10 bases aligning to TRBD1. Germline-derived CDR1 and CDR2 are LNHDA and SQIVND (reference sequence). CDR3 length: 16 amino acids. V lost 5 bases, J lost 4 bases, and 10 bases stayed unmatched. CDR3 region: CASSQLPGQGSYGYTF. CDR3 sequence (DNA): TGTGCCAGTAGTCAACTTCCGGGACAGGGGAGCTATGGCTACACCTTC.

The V and J genes are TRBV4-2 and TRBJ1-5; D gene ambiguous. CDR1 is LGHNA and CDR2 is YNFKEQ in the germline V gene. The V end was cut by 6 bases, the J end by 5 bases, with 11 bases between. The CDR3 covers 13 residues. In nucleotides, the CDR3 is TGTGCCAGCAGTGGTAGCATCGATCAGCCCCAGCATTTT. Residues: CASSGSIDQPQHF.

The chain carries TRBV5-1 and TRBJ1-1; 10 bases match TRBD1. Per germline, CDR1 SGHRS and CDR2 YFSETQ. CDR3 size: 16 residues. With V trimmed by 0 bases and J by 2 bases, 4 bases remained unmatched. The DNA of the CDR3 is TGCGCCAGCAGCTTGGGACAGGGGGCAATCAACACTGAAGCTTTCTTT. It yields the protein CASSLGQGAINTEAFF.

This sequence joins TRBV6-5 and TRBJ1-2; D is perhaps TRBD1 (6 bases). The CDR3 runs 13 residues. V lost 6 bases to trimming and J lost 8 bases, with 16 bases between them. Germline V gene sequence: CDR1 MNHEY, CDR2 SVGAGI. Written as DNA, the CDR3 is TGTGCCAGCAGGCCCACAGGGTACGGCGGCTACACCTTC. The encoded protein is CASRPTGYGGYTF.

The chain employs TRBV7-2 and TRBJ1-3; the match to TRBD1 covers 11 bases. With V trimmed by 5 bases and J by 4 bases, 4 bases remained unmatched. Germline values: CDR1 SGHTA, CDR2 FQGNSA. The CDR3 spans 15 residues. Here the CDR3 DNA reads TGTGCCAGCAGCCAGGGACAGGGGGGAGGAAACACCATATATTTT. Its protein product is CASSQGQGGGNTIYF.

A word on this clone: Other DNA sequences in the same sample also yield this CDR3. The chain combines TRBV20-1 with TRBJ2-7; D gene ambiguous. Trimming removed 0 bases at V and 7 bases at J, with 7 bases between. Germline V gives CDR1 DFQATT, CDR2 SNEGSKA (reference sequence). This CDR3 has 11 amino acids. CDR3 region: CSARDGREQYF. In DNA form, the CDR3 reads TGCAGTGCTAGAGATGGTCGGGAGCAGTACTTC.

The gene calls are TRBV5-6 and TRBJ1-5; D may be TRBD1 (6 bases). The germline gives CDR1 SGHDT, CDR2 YYEEEE. The ends were cut back, 0 bases at V and 0 bases at J, with 13 bases in the middle. This CDR3 has 17 amino acids. In DNA form, the CDR3 reads TGTGCCAGCAGCTTGGCGACGGGGACACCTAGCAATCAGCCCCAGCATTTT. As protein: CASSLATGTPSNQPQHF.